This TCR beta chain was captured by sequencing in a study of T cells after yellow fever vaccination. Researchers made TCR cDNA using 5'RACE template switching, and this step added a universal primer site and UMIs. One entry per CDR3 protein, called by TCRdb with MiXCR from the 5' RACE reads. The sample yields around 300,000 distinct CDR3 sequences, approximately 13% seen once. As concerns this clonotype: Its antigen is undetermined.

Whole-study findings and limits: The secondary T-cell response peaked on day 5, not day 15, but was weaker. At less than 97% for CD4 and just over 85% for CD8, most primary-vaccination clones showed up again after the booster.

CDR3 length: 17 residues. The J segment lost 3 bases and the V segment lost 6 bases, leaving 8 bases of the junction unmatched. Specimen: CD4+ T cells sorted from PBMCs, collected 45 days after the yellow fever booster vaccination. This TCR derives from a man younger than 40 who received the YFV17D yellow fever vaccine. V gene TRBV12-3 or TRBV12-4 combines with J gene TRBJ2-2; 12 bases align to TRBD2. The CDR3 here is CASRRLAGVGDTGELFF. The CDR3 coding sequence is TGTGCCAGCAGGCGACTAGCGGGAGTAGGGGACACCGGGGAGCTGTTTTTT.